The TCR beta chain under discussion was sequenced for a study of cytomegalovirus exposure and HLA in healthy donors. General study results and limits: TCR beta sequences reportedly predicted the HLA-A and HLA-B alleles of most subjects accurately.

The PCR ran on 60 Vbeta and 13 Jbeta primers. Measured with immunoSEQ multiplex PCR; TCRdb has only the in-frame clones, and not every one. Seen here are some 140,000 clones, roughly 80% observed once, and the top ten hold 8.8%. The CDR3 is 17 residues long. The V and J ends lost 6 bases and 1 base, in that order; junction bases with no gene match: 5. Looked up from germline, CDR1 is SGHTA and CDR2 is FQGNSA. This clone was observed once. Its antigen is not identified. The material sequenced was PBMCs. The receptor's source is a woman aged 45-59 years in good health and CMV-seropositive. V gene TRBV7-2 combines with J gene TRBJ2-1, with 14 bases fitting TRBD2. The CDR3 region has the DNA TGTGCCAGCAGATGGACTAGCGGGGGGAGTTCCTACAATGAGCAGTTCTTC. Protein product: CASRWTSGGSSYNEQFF. The variable domain in full, completed from reference TRBV7-2 and TRBJ2-1, reads GAGVSQSPSNKVTEKGKDVELRCDPISGHTALYWYRQSLGQGLEFLIYFQGNSAPDKSGLPSDRFSAERTGGSVSTLTIQRTQQEDSAVYLCASRWTSGGSSYNEQFFGPGTRLTVL.